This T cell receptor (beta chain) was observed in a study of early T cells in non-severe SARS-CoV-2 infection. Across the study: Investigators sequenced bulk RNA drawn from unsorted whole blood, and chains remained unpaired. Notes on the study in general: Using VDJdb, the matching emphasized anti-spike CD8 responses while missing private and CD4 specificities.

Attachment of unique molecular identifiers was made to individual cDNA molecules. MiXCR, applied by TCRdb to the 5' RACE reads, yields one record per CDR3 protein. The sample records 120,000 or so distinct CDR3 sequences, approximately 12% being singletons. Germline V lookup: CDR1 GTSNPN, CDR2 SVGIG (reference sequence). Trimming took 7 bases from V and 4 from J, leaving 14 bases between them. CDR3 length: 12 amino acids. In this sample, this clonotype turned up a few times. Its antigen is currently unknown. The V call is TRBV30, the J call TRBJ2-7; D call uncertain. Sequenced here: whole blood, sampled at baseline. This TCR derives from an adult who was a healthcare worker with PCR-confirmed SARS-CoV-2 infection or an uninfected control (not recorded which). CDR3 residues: CASASREYEQYF. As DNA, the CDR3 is TGTGCCTCCGCCAGCCGCGAGTACGAGCAGTACTTC.